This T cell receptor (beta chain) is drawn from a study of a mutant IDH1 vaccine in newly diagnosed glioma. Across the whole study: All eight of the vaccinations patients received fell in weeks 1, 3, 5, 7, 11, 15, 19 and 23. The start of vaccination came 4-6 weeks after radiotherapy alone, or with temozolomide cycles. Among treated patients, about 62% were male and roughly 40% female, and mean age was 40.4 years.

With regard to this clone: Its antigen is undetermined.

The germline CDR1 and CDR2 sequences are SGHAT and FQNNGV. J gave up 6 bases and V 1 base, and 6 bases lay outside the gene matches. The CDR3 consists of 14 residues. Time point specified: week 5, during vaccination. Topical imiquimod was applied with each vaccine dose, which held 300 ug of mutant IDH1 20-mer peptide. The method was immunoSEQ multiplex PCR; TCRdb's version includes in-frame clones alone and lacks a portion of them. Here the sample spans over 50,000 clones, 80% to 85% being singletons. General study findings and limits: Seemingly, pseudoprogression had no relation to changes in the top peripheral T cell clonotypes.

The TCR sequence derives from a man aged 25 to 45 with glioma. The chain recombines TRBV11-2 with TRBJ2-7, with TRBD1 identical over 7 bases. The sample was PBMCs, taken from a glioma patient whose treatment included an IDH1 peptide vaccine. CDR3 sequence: CASSLGATGSEQYF. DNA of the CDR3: TGTGCCAGCAGCTTAGGCGCGACAGGGAGCGAGCAGTACTTC.